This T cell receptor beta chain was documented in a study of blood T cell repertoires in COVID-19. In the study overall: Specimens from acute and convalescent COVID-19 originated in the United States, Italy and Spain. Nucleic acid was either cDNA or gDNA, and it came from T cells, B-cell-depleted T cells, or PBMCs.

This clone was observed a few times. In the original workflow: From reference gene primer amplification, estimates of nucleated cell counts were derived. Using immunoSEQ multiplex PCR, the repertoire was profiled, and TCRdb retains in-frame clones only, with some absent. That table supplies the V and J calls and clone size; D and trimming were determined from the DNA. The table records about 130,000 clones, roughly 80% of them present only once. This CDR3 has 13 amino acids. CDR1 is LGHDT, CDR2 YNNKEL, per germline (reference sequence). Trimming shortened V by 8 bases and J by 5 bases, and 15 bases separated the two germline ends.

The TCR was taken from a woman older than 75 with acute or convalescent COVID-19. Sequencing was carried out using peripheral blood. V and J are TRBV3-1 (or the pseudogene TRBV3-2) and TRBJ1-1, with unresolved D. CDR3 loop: CASSRSGETEAFF. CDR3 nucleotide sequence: TGTGCCAGCTCTCGTAGCGGGGAAACTGAAGCTTTCTTT.